This T cell receptor (beta chain) was identified during a study of T-cell reconstitution after alpha-beta-depleted transplantation in children. It was with unique molecular identifiers that the TCRbeta library was prepared. TCRdb re-called the PCR reads through MiXCR, storing one row per CDR3 protein. The table has approximately 420,000 distinct CDR3 sequences, 11% seen once. Remarks on this clonotype: One junction end disagrees with the germline gene, perhaps due to a read error.

Germline CDR1 is LGHDT and CDR2 is YNNKEL (reference sequence). The CDR3 totals 17 residues. The V and J genes are TRBV3-1 and TRBJ2-1, with TRBD2 identical over 11 bases. The sequencing here drew on PBMCs from the stem cell graft donor, taken from the stem cell graft. This TCR derives from a human donor who donated a stem cell graft to a child with acute myeloid leukemia. The CDR3 coding sequence is TGTGCCACCAGCAAAGAACCCGGGACTAGCGGTAACAATGAGCAGTTCTTC. This translates into CATSKEPGTSGNNEQFF.